The present T cell receptor (beta chain) was sequenced within a study of control samples from healthy donors and cancer patients. The germline CDR1 and CDR2 sequences are MNHEY and SVGAGI. The CDR3 loop spans 12 amino acids. Trimming cost V 6 bases and J 0 bases, with 4 bases left between them. Method: immunoSEQ multiplex PCR; TCRdb's copy keeps in-frame clones and lacks some. This sample has over 150,000 clones, with nearly 90% found just once. Sequenced material: blood. The receptor comes from a woman between 45 and 65 years old in good health. The chain links TRBV6-5 to TRBJ2-3; D is ambiguous. CDR3 sequence reads: CASRTSTDTQYF. The CDR3 DNA sequence: TGTGCCAGCAGGACCAGCACAGATACGCAGTATTTT.